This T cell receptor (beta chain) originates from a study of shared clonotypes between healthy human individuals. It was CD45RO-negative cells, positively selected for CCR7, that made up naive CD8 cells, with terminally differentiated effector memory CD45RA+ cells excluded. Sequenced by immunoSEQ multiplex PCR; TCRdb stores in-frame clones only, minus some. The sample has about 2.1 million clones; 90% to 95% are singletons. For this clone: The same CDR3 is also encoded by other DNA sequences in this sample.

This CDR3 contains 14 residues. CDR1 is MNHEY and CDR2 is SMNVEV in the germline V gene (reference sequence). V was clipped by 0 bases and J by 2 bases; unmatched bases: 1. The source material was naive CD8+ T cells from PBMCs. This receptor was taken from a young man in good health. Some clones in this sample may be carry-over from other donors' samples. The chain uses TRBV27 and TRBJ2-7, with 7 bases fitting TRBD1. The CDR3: CASSLSDRPYEQYF. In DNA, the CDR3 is TGTGCCAGCAGTTTATCGGACAGGCCCTACGAGCAGTACTTC.